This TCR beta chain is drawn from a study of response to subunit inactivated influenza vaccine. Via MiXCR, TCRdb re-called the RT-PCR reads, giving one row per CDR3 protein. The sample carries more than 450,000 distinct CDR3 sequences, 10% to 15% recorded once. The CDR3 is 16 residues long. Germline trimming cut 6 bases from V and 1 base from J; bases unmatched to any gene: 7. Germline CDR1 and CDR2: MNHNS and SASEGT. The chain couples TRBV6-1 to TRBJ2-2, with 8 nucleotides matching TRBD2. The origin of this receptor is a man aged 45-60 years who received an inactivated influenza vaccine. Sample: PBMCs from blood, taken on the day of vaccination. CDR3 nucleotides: TGTGCCAGCAGGAGGATTAGCGGGGTGAACACCGGGGAGCTGTTTTTT. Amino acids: CASRRISGVNTGELFF.